What follows are 30 T cell receptor beta chains derived from one specimen sequenced in a study of T cells in Graves' hyperthyroidism and ophthalmopathy. It was RNA transcripts that yielded the amplified TCR beta CDR3 regions. TCR CDR3 underwent first-round RT-PCR with the HTBI primer set. TCRdb called the multiplex PCR reads again in MiXCR, with one record for every CDR3 protein. The sample holds 500,000 to 750,000 distinct CDR3 sequences, approximately 15% seen once. What was sequenced was blood. All receptors derive from a woman in her twenties or thirties with Graves' hyperthyroidism.

This clonotype was counted ten times or more. CDR3: CASSPQKETQYF. The DNA for the CDR3 is TGTGCCAGCTCACCGCAGAAAGAGACCCAGTACTTC. This chain joins TRBV18 and TRBJ2-5, with D unclear. V gave up 3 bases and J gave up 3 bases, with 5 bases separating them. CDR3 length: 12 residues. Germline V gene lookup returns CDR1 KGHSH and CDR2 LQKENI.

The sample holds many counts of this clonotype. This chain joins TRBV6-1 and TRBJ2-6, with D perhaps matching TRBD1 (6 bases). Germline V lookup: CDR1 MNHNS, CDR2 SASEGT. V lost 6 bases, J lost 4 bases, and 25 bases lay in between. The CDR3 covers 19 residues. CDR3 coding DNA: TGTGCCAGCAGGGGCCTACAGGGAAGAGAAGTGGGGGGGGCCAACGTCCTGACTTTC. Residues: CASRGLQGREVGGANVLTF.

This clonotype has a count of ten or more. This rearrangement joins TRBV12-3 or TRBV12-4 to TRBJ1-2, with D tentatively TRBD1 (5 bases). This CDR3 spans 14 amino acids. V lost 3 bases and J 7 bases, leaving 15 bases between the germline ends. CDR3 region: CASSFNGVTGGYTF. CDR3 DNA sequence: TGTGCCAGCAGTTTCAACGGGGTTACAGGTGGCTACACCTTC.

This clonotype was recorded at least ten times. An end of the junction differs from the germline gene, which may be a read error. This chain connects TRBV29-1 to TRBJ2-3; 7 bases fit TRBD2. This CDR3 has 15 residues. The germline CDR1 and CDR2 sequences are SQVTM and ANQGSEA. CDR3 sequence: CSIDPTSTTTDTQYF. The DNA for the CDR3 is TGCAGCATTGACCCGACTAGCACTACCACAGATACGCAGTATTTT.

This clonotype has ten or more counts. The genes are TRBV14 and TRBJ2-1, with 9 positions matching TRBD2. Germline loops: CDR1 SGHDN, CDR2 FVKESK. V was clipped by 1 base and J by 11 bases; unmatched bases: 6. The CDR3 consists of 14 residues. Here the CDR3 reads CASSQVLAGNKQFF. As DNA, the CDR3 is TGTGCCAGCAGCCAAGTTCTAGCGGGAAATAAGCAGTTCTTC. Combining the CDR3 with reference TRBV14 and TRBJ2-1 gives the whole variable domain EAGVTQFPSHSVIEKGQTVTLRCDPISGHDNLYWYRRVMGKEIKFLLHFVKESKQDESGMPNNRFLAERTGGTYSTLKVQPAELEDSGVYFCASSQVLAGNKQFFGPGTRLTVL.

J is TRBJ1-2 and V is TRBV29-1, with D perhaps TRBD1 (5 bases). The V gene lost 4 bases and the J gene lost 4 bases, with 22 bases spanning the gap. Looked up from germline, CDR1 is SQVTM and CDR2 is ANQGSEA. There are 16 residues in the CDR3. The CDR3 protein is CSVVVGVSTDSYGYTF. CDR3 DNA: TGCAGCGTTGTAGTGGGGGTAAGCACCGACAGCTATGGCTACACCTTC.

This clonotype was counted at least ten times. This sequence joins TRBV6-1 and TRBJ1-1; D uncertain. Trimming shortened V by 6 bases and J by 7 bases, and 15 bases separated the two germline ends. The germline V gene has CDR1 MNHNS and CDR2 SASEGT. CDR3 length: 13 amino acids. CDR3 nucleotide sequence: TGTGCCAGCAGGGACGACTCTAAAGGTGAAGCTTTCTTT. This codes for CASRDDSKGEAFF.

The rearrangement uses TRBV18 and TRBJ2-7; D call uncertain. Germline V CDR1 and CDR2: KGHSH, LQKENI. The CDR3 length is 15 residues. V lost 6 bases, J lost 0 bases, and 15 bases lay in between. CDR3 amino acids: CASSDKRTDSYEQYF. DNA of the CDR3: TGTGCCAGCTCCGATAAGAGAACAGACTCCTACGAGCAGTACTTC.

In its sample, this clonotype was seen many times. The V gene is TRBV29-1, the J gene TRBJ2-3, with 11 bases that match TRBD2. Trimming at V came to 5 bases and at J to 2 bases, leaving 6 bases not matched to a gene. Germline V gives CDR1 SQVTM, CDR2 ANQGSEA. CDR3 length: 15 residues. This CDR3 reads CSVQILAGDTDTQYF. DNA for the CDR3: TGCAGCGTTCAAATACTAGCGGGAGACACAGATACGCAGTATTTT.

The chain employs TRBV12-5 and TRBJ1-1; D unclear. V shed 7 bases and J shed 4 bases, with 13 bases lying between them. The CDR3 is 13 residues long. Germline values: CDR1 LGHNT, CDR2 FRNRAP. The DNA of the CDR3 is TGTGCTAGTGCCTTTAGTGTGAGCACTGAAGCTTTCTTT. This gives the protein CASAFSVSTEAFF.

The chain links TRBV9 to TRBJ1-6; D remains unclear. Per germline, CDR1 SGDLS and CDR2 YYNGEE. V lost 0 bases and J 6 bases, leaving 7 bases between the germline ends. This CDR3 is built from 14 residues. CDR3 nucleotides: TGTGCCAGCAGCGTAGCGGATATTAATTCACCCCTCCACTTT. This gives the protein CASSVADINSPLHF.

This clonotype was recorded many times. CDR3 amino acids: CAWSTGGSYEQYF. The DNA for the CDR3 is TGTGCCTGGAGTACAGGTGGATCCTACGAGCAGTACTTC. The chain recombines TRBV30 with TRBJ2-7, with D possibly matching TRBD1 (5 bases). V was shortened by 2 bases and J by 1 base, with 9 bases between the two germline ends. CDR1 is GTSNPN and CDR2 is SVGIG in the germline V gene (reference sequence). There are 13 residues in the CDR3.

In its sample, this clonotype was seen many times. The chain links TRBV6-1 to TRBJ1-1; 9 bases line up with TRBD1. The V segment lost 7 bases and the J segment 3 bases; nucleotides outside the gene matches: 9. Looked up from germline, CDR1 is MNHNS and CDR2 is SASEGT. The CDR3 sequence is 15 residues long. CDR3 amino acids: CASNQRRTGDTEAFF. The DNA for the CDR3 is TGTGCCAGCAACCAAAGACGGACAGGGGACACTGAAGCTTTCTTT.

The chain couples TRBV20-1 to TRBJ2-1; TRBD2 matches 13 bases. V shed 6 bases, J shed 8 bases, and the junction held 10 bases outside the gene matches. Germline CDR1 DFQATT, CDR2 SNEGSKA (reference sequence). This CDR3 spans 15 amino acids. The CDR3 spells CSAVTGTSGMDEQFF. The CDR3, as DNA: TGCAGTGCAGTAACCGGGACTAGCGGGATGGATGAGCAGTTCTTC.

This clonotype occurred many times. The rearrangement links TRBV7-3 to TRBJ1-1; TRBD1 might be the D (6 bases). Germline V gene lookup returns CDR1 SGHTA and CDR2 FQGTGA. The CDR3 sequence is 16 residues long. V lost 5 bases to trimming and J lost 1 base, with 17 bases between them. This CDR3 reads CASSLLGPGQNTEAFF. CDR3 nucleotides: TGTGCCAGCAGCCTACTCGGACCGGGACAGAACACTGAAGCTTTCTTT.

This clonotype was recorded at least ten times. The genes are TRBV6-5 and TRBJ1-1; weak D call: TRBD1 (6 bases). The CDR3 has 13 amino acids. V shed 2 bases and J shed 8 bases, with 12 bases lying between them. Germline V gene lookup returns CDR1 MNHEY and CDR2 SVGAGI. This CDR3 is CASSYPFTGEAFF. The CDR3 coding sequence is TGTGCCAGCAGTTACCCCTTCACAGGGGAAGCTTTCTTT.

In this sample, this clonotype turned up many times. The genes are TRBV11-3 and TRBJ2-1; tentative D call: TRBD1 (5 bases). The CDR3 is made up of 10 amino acids. CDR1 and CDR2 from the germline V gene are SGHNT and YENEEA. Trimming left V 5 bases short and J 12 bases short, with 8 bases between. The CDR3 DNA sequence: TGTGCCAGCAGCGCCCAGGGGCAGTTCTTC. Its protein product is CASSAQGQFF.

The gene calls are TRBV19 and TRBJ2-1; D might be TRBD2 (5 bases). Germline loops: CDR1 LNHDA, CDR2 SQIVND (reference sequence). Trimming left V 5 bases short and J 1 base short, with 15 bases between. There are 16 residues in the CDR3. The CDR3 nucleotides read TGTGCCAGTAGTTCCCCCCTACCGGGGTCCTACAATGAGCAGTTCTTC. Translated: CASSSPLPGSYNEQFF. Filled out from reference TRBV19 and TRBJ2-1, the complete variable domain reads DGGITQSPKYLFRKEGQNVTLSCEQNLNHDAMYWYRQDPGQGLRLIYYSQIVNDFQKGDIAEGYSVSREKKESFPLTVTSAQKNPTAFYLCASSSPLPGSYNEQFFGPGTRLTVL.

This chain connects TRBV30 to TRBJ2-7; D unclear. V shed 3 bases and J shed 1 base, with 10 bases lying between them. The V gene's germline CDR1 is GTSNPN and CDR2 SVGIG (reference sequence). The CDR3 runs to 13 residues. CDR3 amino acids: CAWRKGRSYEQYF. DNA of the CDR3: TGTGCCTGGAGGAAAGGCAGGTCCTACGAGCAGTACTTC.

The chain couples TRBV27 to TRBJ2-7, with 8 positions matching TRBD1. J was trimmed by 0 bases and V by 5 bases; bases with no gene match: 18. This CDR3 region has 19 residues. Germline lookup yields CDR1 MNHEY and CDR2 SMNVEV (reference sequence). This CDR3 reads CASSTPPPIGTGASYEQYF. The CDR3 coding sequence is TGTGCCAGCAGTACCCCGCCGCCAATTGGGACAGGAGCCTCCTACGAGCAGTACTTC.

The table lists this clonotype with a few counts. The V and J genes are TRBV20-1 and TRBJ2-1; 11 bases line up with TRBD2. Trimming cost V 7 bases and J 7 bases; bases outside gene matches: 3. This CDR3 spans 12 amino acids. Germline lookup yields CDR1 DFQATT and CDR2 SNEGSKA (reference sequence). In DNA form, the CDR3 reads TGCAGTGGACTAGCGGGATCGAATGAGCAGTTCTTC. Translating it yields CSGLAGSNEQFF.

A note on this clonotype: The junction and the germline gene differ at one end; a read error may be behind it. In DNA form, the CDR3 reads TGTGCCAGCAGCTTAGAAAGGGCCAGCGTCTTC. Amino acids: CASSLERASVF. The chain is built from TRBV11-2 and TRBJ2-1; D not certain. CDR1 and CDR2 from the germline V gene are SGHAT and FQNNGV. The CDR3 sequence is 11 residues long.

This clonotype was counted many times. The chain has TRBV30 and TRBJ1-2; D gene uncertain. The CDR3 runs to 12 residues. The germline V gene has CDR1 GTSNPN and CDR2 SVGIG (reference sequence). Trimming left V 4 bases short and J 4 bases short, with 10 bases between. CDR3 amino acids: CAWKRQAYGYTF. The DNA for the CDR3 is TGTGCCTGGAAAAGGCAGGCCTATGGCTACACCTTC.

Many counts were recorded for this clonotype. V is TRBV19 and J is TRBJ1-1; no clear D. In germline, CDR1 is LNHDA, CDR2 SQIVND (reference sequence). The CDR3 extends over 16 amino acids. V lost 1 base and J 0 bases, leaving 12 bases between the germline ends. The CDR3 DNA sequence: TGTGCCAGTAGTATAGCCGCCACCCTGATGAACACTGAAGCTTTCTTT. Amino acid sequence: CASSIAATLMNTEAFF.

V gene TRBV24-1 combines with J gene TRBJ1-1, with TRBD1 as a possible D gene (5 bases). The CDR3 loop spans 16 amino acids. Trimming took off 7 bases at V and 2 bases at J, with 19 bases between the two ends. Per germline, CDR1 KGHDR and CDR2 SFDVKD. The CDR3 reads CATRGEAGGVNTEAFF. Written as DNA, the CDR3 is TGTGCCACCAGGGGGGAGGCGGGGGGGGTAAACACTGAAGCTTTCTTT.

The table lists this clonotype with a few counts. The rearrangement joins TRBV18 to TRBJ2-3; D might be TRBD2 (5 bases). The V gene lost 0 bases and the J gene lost 8 bases, with 9 bases spanning the gap. The germline V gene encodes CDR1 KGHSH and CDR2 LQKENI. The CDR3 has 13 amino acids. As DNA, the CDR3 is TGTGCCAGCTCACCACCCCCGGGGTCTACGCAGTATTTT. The encoded protein is CASSPPPGSTQYF.

This clonotype has at least ten counts. The chain combines TRBV18 with TRBJ1-1; D perhaps matches TRBD1 (6 bases). This CDR3 contains 13 residues. Per germline, CDR1 KGHSH and CDR2 LQKENI. Trimming took 4 bases from V and 8 from J, leaving 14 bases between them. The DNA for the CDR3 is TGTGCCAGCTCACGGGGACAAATCCGGGAAGCTTTCTTT. This encodes CASSRGQIREAFF.

This clonotype showed up just a few times. The chain employs TRBV27 and TRBJ2-1, with 7 nucleotides matching TRBD2. The CDR3 runs to 19 residues. Losses at the gene ends were 2 bases for V and 0 bases for J; bases not matched to a gene: 13. CDR1 is MNHEY, CDR2 SMNVEV, per germline (reference sequence). CDR3 DNA: TGTGCCAGCAGTTTAGGAATCAGGATAGCGGGCGGCTCCTACAATGAGCAGTTCTTC. It encodes CASSLGIRIAGGSYNEQFF.

This clonotype occurred many times. This sequence joins TRBV2 and TRBJ1-1; TRBD1 is a possible D gene (6 bases). Germline assignment: CDR1 SNHLY and CDR2 FYNNEI. Trimming cost V 8 bases and J 5 bases, with 15 bases left between them. This CDR3 spans 13 amino acids. The CDR3 sequence is CASSGTLWTEAFF. The CDR3, as DNA: TGTGCCAGCTCTGGGACATTGTGGACTGAAGCTTTCTTT.

The rearrangement uses TRBV7-2 and TRBJ1-2; 11 bases line up with TRBD1. In germline, CDR1 is SGHTA, CDR2 FQGNSA. The CDR3 sequence is 15 residues long. The ends lost 5 bases at V and 7 bases at J; junction bases unmatched: 9. CDR3 nucleotide sequence: TGTGCCAGCAGCCCCGGGACAGGGGGTTTCTTTGGCTACACCTTC. Encoded protein: CASSPGTGGFFGYTF.